The 31 T cell receptor beta chains below were found in one sample sequenced in a study of long-term antiretroviral therapy in people with HIV. Survey-level resolution applied to immunoSEQ assay v3.0. TCRdb's copy holds only in-frame clones and misses some; the assay was immunoSEQ multiplex PCR. This sample yields 25,000 to 30,000 clones, of which roughly 87% are seen a single time; 5% to 6% belongs to the top ten. The material was unsorted PBMCs, obtained 1.1 years before starting antiretroviral therapy. These receptor sequences come from a woman under 40 with HIV.

The V call is TRBV27, the J call TRBJ2-2; D is ambiguous. CDR1 and CDR2 from the germline V gene are MNHEY and SMNVEV (reference sequence). The length of the CDR3 is 12 residues. Trimming left V 2 bases short and J 5 bases short, with 3 bases between. CDR3 loop: CASSLGTGELFF. In DNA form, the CDR3 reads TGTGCCAGCAGTTTAGGGACCGGGGAGCTGTTTTTT.

The rearrangement links TRBV6-6 to TRBJ2-1; D not certain. CDR3 length: 13 amino acids. Trimming removed 4 bases from V and 4 bases from J, with 8 bases in between. Germline values: CDR1 MNHNY, CDR2 SVGAGI (reference sequence). CDR3 nucleotides: TGTGCCAGCAGTTCCATGAAGTACAATGAGCAGTTCTTC. Protein product: CASSSMKYNEQFF.

This clone showed up just once. The CDR3 loop reads CASSQSRGGNTIYF. CDR3 in DNA: TGTGCCAGCAGCCAAAGCAGGGGGGGGAACACCATATATTTT. The chain combines TRBV14 with TRBJ1-3, with 7 bases aligning to TRBD1. CDR3 length equals 14 residues. Germline-derived CDR1 and CDR2 are SGHDN and FVKESK. J was trimmed by 7 bases and V by 2 bases; bases with no gene match: 5.

The chain employs TRBV4-1 and TRBJ1-1, with unresolved D. The germline CDR1 and CDR2 sequences are MGHRA and YSYEKL. Trimming pared 1 base from V and 8 bases from J, leaving 17 bases between. The CDR3 is 15 residues long. CDR3 amino acids: CASSQVPEGREEAFF. The CDR3 DNA reads TGCGCCAGCAGCCAAGTCCCCGAGGGCCGAGAAGAAGCTTTCTTT.

This clone has a single count. This chain joins TRBV5-5 and TRBJ2-7; a possible D gene is TRBD2 (6 bases). Trimming shortened V by 5 bases and J by 0 bases, and 12 bases separated the two germline ends. CDR1 and CDR2 (germline): SGHKS, YYEKEE (reference sequence). The CDR3 is 14 residues long. CDR3 loop: CASSPGDGSYEQYV. CDR3 coding DNA: TGTGCCAGCAGTCCGGGGGACGGCTCCTACGAGCAGTACGTC.

The V call is TRBV6-1, the J call TRBJ2-4, with D possibly TRBD1 on 6 matching bases. Germline CDR1 MNHNS, CDR2 SASEGT. The CDR3 extends over 15 amino acids. Trimming removed 5 bases from V and 0 bases from J, with 11 bases in between. The DNA of the CDR3 is TGTGCCAGCAGTCGGACAGATATAGCCAAAAACATTCAGTACTTC. Amino acid sequence: CASSRTDIAKNIQYF.

In its sample, this clone was seen once. The chain carries TRBV9 and TRBJ1-3; TRBD1 is a possible D gene (6 bases). The CDR3 has 16 amino acids. The germline V gene has CDR1 SGDLS and CDR2 YYNGEE. Trimming pared 3 bases from V and 0 bases from J, leaving 13 bases between. The CDR3 reads CASSGGGTHSGNTIYF. The CDR3 DNA reads TGTGCCAGCAGCGGGGGTGGGACACACTCTGGAAACACCATATATTTT.

This clone was picked up a small number of times. This chain joins TRBV29-1 and TRBJ1-2, with D uncertain. V was pared by 7 bases and J by 7 bases, with 25 bases between. The CDR3 is 15 amino acids. Germline V lookup: CDR1 SQVTM, CDR2 ANQGSEA. The CDR3 sequence: CSATLTLDPLSGYTF. The CDR3 nucleotides are TGCAGCGCCACACTCACTTTAGACCCACTTTCTGGCTACACCTTC. The variable domain in full, completed from reference TRBV29-1 and TRBJ1-2, reads SAVISQKPSRDICQRGTSLTIQCQVDSQVTMMFWYRQQPGQSLTLIATANQGSEATYESGFVIDKFPISRPNLTFSTLTVSNMSPEDSSIYLCSATLTLDPLSGYTFGSGTRLTVV.

The chain couples TRBV7-8 to TRBJ2-5; D assignment may be TRBD1 or TRBD2 (5 bases each). This CDR3 has 14 amino acids. CDR1 is SGHVS, CDR2 FQNEAQ, per germline. The V end was cut by 2 bases, the J end by 3 bases, with 10 bases between. The CDR3 DNA sequence: TGTGCCAGCAGCTTATACCGGGGCGAAGAGACCCAGTACTTC. Translation: CASSLYRGEETQYF.

The chain links TRBV4-2 to TRBJ1-5; tentatively, D is TRBD1 (5 bases). Germline CDR1 reads LGHNA; CDR2 reads YNFKEQ. The CDR3 totals 18 residues. The V end lost 0 bases, the J end lost 2 bases, and 17 bases lay between the germline ends. The CDR3 nucleotides are TGTGCCAGCAGCCAAGATCCCCTGAGGGGACTTGGCAATCAGCCCCAGCATTTT. Translated, it gives CASSQDPLRGLGNQPQHF.

CDR3 sequence (DNA): TGTGCCAGCAGCTTAGTTAGGGGGGAAAGTCAGCCCCAGCATTTT. Its protein is CASSLVRGESQPQHF. The rearrangement uses TRBV11-2 and TRBJ1-5, with TRBD1 as a possible D gene (6 bases). Trimming removed 1 base at V and 6 bases at J, with 13 bases between. Germline V CDR1 and CDR2: SGHAT, FQNNGV. The CDR3 contains 15 residues.

V gene TRBV9 combines with J gene TRBJ1-1, with D perhaps TRBD1 (5 bases). V was cut by 3 bases and J by 3 bases, with 12 bases left in between. Germline V CDR1 and CDR2: SGDLS, YYNGEE. The CDR3 spans 14 residues. CDR3 in amino acids: CASSGERGYTEAFF. For the CDR3, the DNA is TGTGCCAGCAGCGGCGAGAGGGGCTACACTGAAGCTTTCTTT. Combining the CDR3 with reference TRBV9 and TRBJ1-1 gives the whole variable domain DSGVTQTPKHLITATGQRVTLRCSPRSGDLSVYWYQQSLDQGLQFLIQYYNGEERAKGNILERFSAQQFPDLHSELNLSSLELGDSALYFCASSGERGYTEAFFGQGTRLTVV.

This chain links TRBV4-2 with TRBJ2-2; 7 bases map to TRBD2. CDR1 is LGHNA, CDR2 YNFKEQ, per germline. Germline trimming cut 4 bases from V and 5 bases from J; bases unmatched to any gene: 10. The CDR3 has 16 residues. CDR3: CASSLLTGGRTGELFF. The CDR3, as DNA: TGTGCCAGCAGCCTGCTGACGGGGGGAAGAACCGGGGAGCTGTTTTTT.

Written as DNA, the CDR3 is TGTGCCAGCAGCCCGGCGGGGGGCGGGTACAATGAGCAGTTCTTC. This sequence encodes CASSPAGGGYNEQFF. The chain links TRBV7-3 to TRBJ2-1, with 8 bases matching TRBD2. V shed 5 bases and J 4 bases; nucleotides not matched to a gene: 7. There are 15 residues in the CDR3. Germline loops: CDR1 SGHTA, CDR2 FQGTGA.

The chain recombines TRBV30 with TRBJ1-6; D unclear. The CDR3 has 14 residues. Germline CDR1 is GTSNPN and CDR2 is SVGIG (reference sequence). Trimming shortened V by 4 bases and J by 5 bases, and 12 bases separated the two germline ends. The CDR3 spells CAWKGWMNNSPLHF. CDR3 DNA sequence: TGTGCCTGGAAGGGTTGGATGAATAATTCACCCCTCCACTTT.

V and J are TRBV9 and TRBJ1-1; D not resolved. This CDR3 has 15 amino acids. Germline CDR1 is SGDLS and CDR2 is YYNGEE. The V gene lost 0 bases and the J gene lost 3 bases, with 12 bases spanning the gap. The DNA of the CDR3 is TGTGCCAGCAGCGTAGAACCCGGAGGTGACACTGAAGCTTTCTTT. Translation gives CASSVEPGGDTEAFF.

V usage is TRBV9 and J usage is TRBJ1-3; D remains unclear. The CDR3 is 13 amino acids. Trimming removed 2 bases at V and 4 bases at J, with 7 bases between. Germline V gene sequence: CDR1 SGDLS, CDR2 YYNGEE. The CDR3 spells CASSVGGGNTIYF. The CDR3 nucleotides are TGTGCCAGCAGCGTCGGTGGGGGAAACACCATATATTTT.

This clone was seen only once. The V gene is TRBV29-1, the J gene TRBJ2-5; 9 bases fit TRBD2. The length of the CDR3 is 18 residues. Trimming at V came to 6 bases and at J to 4 bases, leaving 21 bases not matched to a gene. In germline, CDR1 is SQVTM, CDR2 ANQGSEA. CDR3 DNA sequence: TGCAGCGTCGCGGGGTCTAGCGGGGACCTCTCTCCGCTAGAGACCCAGTACTTC. This sequence encodes CSVAGSSGDLSPLETQYF.

J is TRBJ2-7 and V is TRBV27; D is perhaps TRBD2 (5 bases). The CDR3 is 15 amino acids. Looked up from germline, CDR1 is MNHEY and CDR2 is SMNVEV (reference sequence). V was cut by 5 bases and J by 4 bases, with 18 bases left in between. The CDR3 spells CASSPPPGNGYEQYF. The CDR3 bases are TGTGCCAGCAGTCCCCCGCCGGGGAATGGGTACGAGCAGTACTTC.

The chain links TRBV30 to TRBJ1-2; D remains ambiguous. Germline V gene lookup returns CDR1 GTSNPN and CDR2 SVGIG (reference sequence). This CDR3 is 13 amino acids long. The germline V and J ends were trimmed by 4 bases and 7 bases, with 16 bases remaining between them. The CDR3 is CAWIQEIRGGYTF. DNA of the CDR3: TGTGCCTGGATTCAAGAAATTCGAGGTGGCTACACCTTC.

The chain employs TRBV7-2 and TRBJ2-7; weak D call: TRBD1 (5 bases). Germline CDR1 and CDR2: SGHTA and FQGNSA. Trimming shortened V by 4 bases and J by 3 bases, and 16 bases separated the two germline ends. There are 15 residues in the CDR3. Here the CDR3 DNA reads TGTGCCAGCAGCTCCAACAGACAGAATTTCTACGAGCAGTACTTC. This sequence encodes CASSSNRQNFYEQYF.

This clone was seen more than once but under ten times. The chain carries TRBV5-1 and TRBJ1-5; no reliable D call. The V gene lost 1 base and the J gene lost 3 bases, with 11 bases spanning the gap. From germline, CDR1 is SGHRS and CDR2 YFSETQ. The CDR3 is 15 residues long. The CDR3 sequence: CASSLYPGDNQPQHF. CDR3 DNA sequence: TGCGCCAGCAGCTTGTACCCTGGGGACAATCAGCCCCAGCATTTT.

The rearrangement uses TRBV7-9 and TRBJ1-1, with D possibly TRBD1 on 5 matching bases. V was pared by 5 bases and J by 3 bases, with 13 bases between. This CDR3 region has 14 residues. The V gene's germline CDR1 is SEHNR and CDR2 FQNEAQ (reference sequence). The CDR3 nucleotides are TGTGCCAGCAGCGTGCCGGGACGACACACTGAAGCTTTCTTT. This codes for CASSVPGRHTEAFF.

V gene TRBV25-1 combines with J gene TRBJ1-2; D unclear. The CDR3 loop spans 17 amino acids. Trimming stripped 10 bases from V and 5 bases from J, with 29 bases between. Per the germline V gene, CDR1 is MGHDK and CDR2 is SYGVNS. CDR3 in amino acids: CATQRDKGINIRYGYTF. The CDR3 DNA reads TGTGCCACCCAGCGTGATAAAGGGATTAATATAAGGTATGGCTACACCTTC.

This clone was detected a few times. The chain employs TRBV5-6 and TRBJ1-2; D is unresolved. The CDR3 contains 16 residues. V gave up 4 bases and J gave up 0 bases, with 16 bases separating them. Germline CDR1 SGHDT, CDR2 YYEEEE. The CDR3 protein is CASSKPPTVSNYGYTF. Written as DNA, the CDR3 is TGTGCCAGCAGCAAACCTCCCACCGTTTCTAACTATGGCTACACCTTC.

The chain couples TRBV19 to TRBJ1-5; 9 positions match TRBD1. Per the germline V gene, CDR1 is LNHDA and CDR2 is SQIVND (reference sequence). The V segment lost 5 bases and the J segment 3 bases; nucleotides outside the gene matches: 5. The CDR3 consists of 15 residues. The CDR3 loop reads CASSGTGRNNQPQHF. DNA for the CDR3: TGTGCCAGTAGTGGGACAGGGAGGAACAATCAGCCCCAGCATTTT.

The V and J genes are TRBV27 and TRBJ2-6; TRBD1 matches 9 bases. Losses at the gene ends were 8 bases for V and 0 bases for J; bases not matched to a gene: 8. The CDR3 runs to 17 residues. Germline V gene lookup returns CDR1 MNHEY and CDR2 SMNVEV (reference sequence). CDR3 amino acids: CASRPGTGSSGANVLTF. CDR3 sequence (DNA): TGTGCCAGCCGTCCCGGGACAGGGAGCTCTGGGGCCAACGTCCTGACTTTC.

The chain is built from TRBV9 and TRBJ2-7; D gene uncertain. V lost 0 bases to trimming and J lost 6 bases, with 10 bases between them. This CDR3 has 13 residues. Germline V gene data show CDR1 as SGDLS and CDR2 as YYNGEE. Written as DNA, the CDR3 is TGTGCCAGCAGCGTAGACGGCGCGTCCGAGCAGTACTTC. This gives the protein CASSVDGASEQYF.

The rearrangement uses TRBV13 and TRBJ2-3; unclear D gene. Per the germline V gene, CDR1 is PRHDT and CDR2 is FYEKMQ (reference sequence). The CDR3 consists of 14 residues. V shed 1 base and J shed 2 bases, with 7 bases lying between them. This chain's CDR3 is CASSLERNTDTQYF. Written as DNA, the CDR3 is TGTGCCAGCAGCTTAGAACGGAACACAGATACGCAGTATTTT. Variable domain in full (rest from reference TRBV13 and TRBJ2-3): AAGVIQSPRHLIKEKRETATLKCYPIPRHDTVYWYQQGPGQDPQFLISFYEKMQSDKGSIPDRFSAQQFSDYHSELNMSSLELGDSALYFCASSLERNTDTQYFGPGTRLTVL.

This clone came up a few times. The chain has TRBV9 and TRBJ2-2; D ambiguous. This CDR3 region has 17 residues. The germline V and J ends were trimmed by 0 bases and 1 base, with 13 bases remaining between them. Germline lookup yields CDR1 SGDLS and CDR2 YYNGEE. CDR3 sequence (DNA): TGTGCCAGCAGCGTAGCCTTCGGACCGGTGAACACCGGGGAGCTGTTTTTT. This encodes CASSVAFGPVNTGELFF.

The rearrangement links TRBV27 to TRBJ1-1; 7 positions match TRBD1. V lost 7 bases, J lost 4 bases, and 12 bases stayed unmatched. CDR1 MNHEY and CDR2 SMNVEV come from the germline V gene (reference sequence). This CDR3 spans 15 amino acids. The CDR3 reads CASIPGAGGGTEAFF. The CDR3 bases are TGTGCCAGCATCCCCGGGGCAGGGGGAGGCACTGAAGCTTTCTTT.